This TCR beta chain was sequenced for a study of blood T cell repertoires in COVID-19. For the study at large: The study drew acute and convalescent COVID-19 samples from the United States, Italy and Spain. The analysed material was cDNA or gDNA that came from T cells, B-cell-depleted T cells, or PBMCs.

Original analysis: The assay estimated nucleated cells by amplifying reference gene primers. Sequencing used immunoSEQ multiplex PCR; TCRdb keeps in-frame clones, though not all of them. The DNA was the basis for D and trimming; V, J and clone size are from that table. The repertoire holds about 320,000 clones, with around 88% as singletons. V was pared by 0 bases and J by 5 bases, with 7 bases of the junction left unmatched. Germline V gene sequence: CDR1 SGHAT, CDR2 FQDESV (reference sequence). This CDR3 is built from 15 residues. This receptor was obtained from a woman in her fifties or sixties with acute or convalescent COVID-19. Sequenced sample: peripheral blood. The V and J genes are TRBV11-1 and TRBJ2-7; TRBD1 matches at 7 bases. The CDR3 DNA reads as TGTGCCAGCAGCTTAGCAGGGGGCGCAATTCACGAGCAGTACTTC. As protein: CASSLAGGAIHEQYF.